Following are 12 T cell receptor beta chains from one sample sequenced in a study of radiation and T cells in renal cell carcinoma. Clones were sequenced by immunoSEQ multiplex PCR, and TCRdb holds only the in-frame ones, with some missing. The sample shows over 45,000 clones, 65% to 85% of them seen only once. The time point here: baseline pretreatment blood. Treatment reported: 15 Gy SBRT to primary tumor, nephrectomy 4 weeks later. Specimen: blood, collected from a patient whose treatment included radiotherapy and nephrectomy. Every receptor here comes from a man between 60 and 75 years old with renal cell carcinoma.

The V and J genes are TRBV19 and TRBJ1-5; 9 nucleotides line up with TRBD1. In germline, CDR1 is LNHDA, CDR2 SQIVND (reference sequence). The length of the CDR3 is 17 residues. V shed 4 bases, J shed 7 bases, and the junction held 14 bases outside the gene matches. CDR3 sequence: CASSTTGGASDFQPQHF. The DNA for the CDR3 is TGTGCCAGTAGTACAACAGGGGGCGCTTCCGATTTCCAGCCCCAGCATTTT. The entire variable domain, with the rest obtained from reference TRBV19 and TRBJ1-5, is as follows: DGGITQSPKYLFRKEGQNVTLSCEQNLNHDAMYWYRQDPGQGLRLIYYSQIVNDFQKGDIAEGYSVSREKKESFPLTVTSAQKNPTAFYLCASSTTGGASDFQPQHFGDGTRLSIL.

This clone was seen only once. The chain has TRBV29-1 and TRBJ2-5, with 14 bases fitting TRBD2. The CDR3 has 15 residues. The germline V gene encodes CDR1 SQVTM and CDR2 ANQGSEA. V shed 4 bases, J shed 7 bases, and the junction held 8 bases outside the gene matches. CDR3 in amino acids: CSVVGGLAGVGTQYF. Here the CDR3 DNA reads TGCAGCGTTGTGGGGGGACTAGCGGGAGTCGGGACCCAGTACTTC.

This sequence joins TRBV10-3 and TRBJ1-2; D gene uncertain. From germline, CDR1 is ENHRY and CDR2 SYGVKD. V gave up 7 bases and J gave up 3 bases, with 15 bases separating them. The CDR3 covers 14 residues. CDR3 coding DNA: TGTGCCATCACTCGGGGAGATGGGGACTATGGCTACACCTTC. Its protein product is CAITRGDGDYGYTF.

This sequence joins TRBV30 and TRBJ2-2; the D call may be TRBD1 or TRBD2 (5 bases each). V was shortened by 5 bases and J by 6 bases, with 16 bases between the two germline ends. This CDR3 region has 14 residues. The germline V gene has CDR1 GTSNPN and CDR2 SVGIG (reference sequence). The CDR3 here is CAWCRGPIAGELFF. CDR3 DNA sequence: TGTGCCTGGTGTAGGGGACCAATAGCCGGGGAGCTGTTTTTT.

In its sample, this clone was seen once. The rearrangement links TRBV5-6 to TRBJ2-1; 11 bases align to TRBD2. Germline trimming cut 4 bases from V and 3 bases from J; bases unmatched to any gene: 6. Germline V CDR1 and CDR2: SGHDT, YYEEEE. The CDR3 is 16 amino acids. The CDR3 sequence is CASSAFLAGGYNEQFF. The DNA of the CDR3 is TGTGCCAGCAGCGCTTTCCTAGCGGGGGGCTACAATGAGCAGTTCTTC.

V gene TRBV4-2 combines with J gene TRBJ1-6; 7 nucleotides align to TRBD1. The CDR3 is 14 amino acids. V was clipped by 3 bases and J by 6 bases; unmatched bases: 2. Germline-derived CDR1 and CDR2 are LGHNA and YNFKEQ. The CDR3 sequence: CASSQGQSNSPLHF. CDR3 nucleotides: TGTGCCAGCAGCCAGGGACAGAGTAATTCACCCCTCCACTTT.

J is TRBJ1-2 and V is TRBV11-3, with D unclear. The CDR3 runs 14 residues. V lost 5 bases and J lost 2, with 12 bases in between. Per the germline V gene, CDR1 is SGHNT and CDR2 is YENEEA. The CDR3 is CASSPDYLNYGYTF. In nucleotides, the CDR3 is TGTGCCAGCAGCCCCGATTATCTGAACTATGGCTACACCTTC.

The J gene is TRBJ1-4, the V gene TRBV7-8; 7 bases are shared with TRBD1. Germline CDR1 SGHVS, CDR2 FQNEAQ. CDR3 size: 15 residues. V lost 4 bases to trimming and J lost 8 bases; unmatched junction nucleotides: 10. CDR3 sequence reads: CASSSRQGGDEKLFF. The CDR3 nucleotides are TGTGCCAGCAGCTCTCGACAGGGAGGAGACGAAAAACTGTTTTTT.

This chain links TRBV19 with TRBJ2-5; TRBD1 might be the D (5 bases). This CDR3 region has 15 residues. Germline V gene data show CDR1 as LNHDA and CDR2 as SQIVND (reference sequence). The V and J ends lost 6 bases and 3 bases respectively, with 17 bases between them. The CDR3 region is CASSFSAGWEETQYF. CDR3 nucleotides: TGTGCCAGTAGCTTCTCCGCAGGGTGGGAAGAGACCCAGTACTTC.

V usage is TRBV29-1 and J usage is TRBJ2-3; 7 nucleotides agree with TRBD1. V was pared by 5 bases and J by 4 bases, with 12 bases of the junction left unmatched. The CDR3 runs to 15 residues. In germline, CDR1 is SQVTM, CDR2 ANQGSEA. The CDR3 nucleotides are TGCAGCGTTACCCGACGGCCGGGACAGTCAGATACGCAGTATTTT. As protein: CSVTRRPGQSDTQYF.

The chain employs TRBV6-6 and TRBJ1-1; 7 bases map to TRBD1. V shed 5 bases, J shed 2 bases, and the junction held 8 bases outside the gene matches. Per germline, CDR1 MNHNY and CDR2 SVGAGI (reference sequence). This CDR3 is built from 15 residues. In nucleotides, the CDR3 is TGTGCCAGCAGTAAACTCGGGACAGAAAACACTGAAGCTTTCTTT. Translated, it gives CASSKLGTENTEAFF.

The J gene is TRBJ2-1, the V gene TRBV7-2, with 8 bases fitting TRBD1. Losses at the gene ends were 5 bases for V and 12 bases for J; bases not matched to a gene: 12. This CDR3 comprises 14 residues. The germline V gene has CDR1 SGHTA and CDR2 FQGNSA. Here the CDR3 reads CASSLGQGNERQFF. In nucleotides, the CDR3 is TGTGCCAGCAGCCTCGGACAGGGAAATGAAAGGCAGTTCTTC.